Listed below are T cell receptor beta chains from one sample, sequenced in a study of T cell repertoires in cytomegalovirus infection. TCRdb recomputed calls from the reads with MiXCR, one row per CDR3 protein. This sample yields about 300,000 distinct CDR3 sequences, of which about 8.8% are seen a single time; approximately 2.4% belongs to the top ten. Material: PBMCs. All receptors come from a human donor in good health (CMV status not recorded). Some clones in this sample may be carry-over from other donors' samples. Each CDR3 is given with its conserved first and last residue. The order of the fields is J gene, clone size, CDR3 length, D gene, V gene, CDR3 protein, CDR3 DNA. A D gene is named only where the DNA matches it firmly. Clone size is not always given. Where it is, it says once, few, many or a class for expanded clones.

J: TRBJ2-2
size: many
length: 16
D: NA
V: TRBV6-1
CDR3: CASSEARGRYTGELFF
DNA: TGTGCCAGCAGTGAAGCGAGGGGCAGGTACACCGGGGAGCTGTTTTTT

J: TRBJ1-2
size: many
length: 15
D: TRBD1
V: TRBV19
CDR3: CASSTPRRGLGGYTF
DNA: TGTGCCAGTAGTACCCCCCGAAGGGGGCTTGGTGGCTACACCTTC

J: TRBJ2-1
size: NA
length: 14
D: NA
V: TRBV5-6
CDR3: CASSYKRVGDEQFF
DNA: TGTGCCAGCAGCTATAAACGGGTTGGGGATGAGCAGTTCTTC

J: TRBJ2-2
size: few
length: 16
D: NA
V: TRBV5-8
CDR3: CASSFGGSGYTGELFF
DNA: TGTGCCAGCAGCTTTGGTGGATCCGGTTACACCGGGGAGCTGTTTTTT

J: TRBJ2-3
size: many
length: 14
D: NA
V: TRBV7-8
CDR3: CASSLVIGTDTQYF
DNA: TGTGCCAGCAGCTTAGTGATAGGCACAGATACGCAGTATTTT

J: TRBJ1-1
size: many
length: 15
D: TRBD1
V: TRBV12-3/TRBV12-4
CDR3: CASSYNDRVNTEAFF
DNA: TGTGCCAGCAGTTATAACGACAGGGTGAACACTGAAGCTTTCTTT

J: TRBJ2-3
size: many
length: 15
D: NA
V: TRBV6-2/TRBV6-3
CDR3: CASSTPLGPGSTQYF
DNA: TGTGCCAGCAGTACCCCCCTGGGGCCGGGGAGTACGCAGTATTTT

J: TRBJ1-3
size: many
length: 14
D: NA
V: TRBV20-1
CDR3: CSARESNRGNTIYF
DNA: TGCAGTGCTAGAGAAAGCAACAGGGGAAACACCATATATTTT

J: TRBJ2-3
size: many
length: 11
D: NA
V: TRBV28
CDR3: CASSLYDTQYF
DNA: TGTGCCAGCAGTTTATATGATACGCAGTATTTT

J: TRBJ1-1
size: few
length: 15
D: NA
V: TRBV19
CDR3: CASSFYEGLSTEAFF
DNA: TGTGCCAGTAGTTTCTACGAAGGTTTGAGCACTGAAGCTTTCTTT

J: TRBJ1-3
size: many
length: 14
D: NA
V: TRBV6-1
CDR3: CAARDGTAGNTIYF
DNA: TGTGCCGCTCGCGATGGAACGGCTGGAAACACCATATATTTT

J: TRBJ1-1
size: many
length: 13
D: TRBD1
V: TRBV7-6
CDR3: CASSYGQGSGAFF
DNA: TGTGCCAGCAGCTACGGACAGGGCAGCGGAGCTTTCTTT

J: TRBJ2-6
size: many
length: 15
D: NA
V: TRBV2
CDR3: CASSGSASGANVLTF
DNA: TGTGCCAGCAGTGGGTCGGCCTCTGGGGCCAACGTCCTGACTTTC

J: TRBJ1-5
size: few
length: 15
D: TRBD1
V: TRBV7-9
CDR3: CASSSRGQVNQPQHF
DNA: TGTGCCAGCAGCTCTAGGGGACAGGTCAATCAGCCCCAGCATTTT

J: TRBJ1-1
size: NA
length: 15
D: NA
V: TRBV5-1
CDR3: CASRDPQVPHTEAFF
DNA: TGCGCCAGCAGAGACCCTCAAGTGCCGCACACTGAAGCTTTCTTT

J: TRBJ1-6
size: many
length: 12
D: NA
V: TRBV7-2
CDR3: CASSLEASPLHF
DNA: TGTGCCAGCAGCTTGGAAGCATCACCCCTCCACTTT

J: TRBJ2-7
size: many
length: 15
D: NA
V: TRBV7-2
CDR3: CASSLGLASSYEQYF
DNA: TGTGCCAGCAGCTTAGGGCTAGCGAGCTCCTACGAGCAGTACTTC

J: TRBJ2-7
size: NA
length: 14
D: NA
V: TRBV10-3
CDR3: CAISESGAGDEQYF
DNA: TGTGCCATCAGTGAGTCCGGGGCTGGGGACGAGCAGTACTTC

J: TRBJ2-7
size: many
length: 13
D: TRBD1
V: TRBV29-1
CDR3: CSVPGQLYYEQYF
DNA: TGCAGCGTCCCGGGACAGCTCTACTACGAGCAGTACTTC

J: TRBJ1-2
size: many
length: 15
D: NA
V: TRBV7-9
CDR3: CASSPPGHKPSGYTF
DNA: TGTGCCAGCAGCCCGCCGGGACACAAACCCTCTGGCTACACCTTC

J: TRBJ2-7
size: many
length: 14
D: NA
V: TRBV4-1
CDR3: CASSPRTFSYEQYF
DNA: TGCGCCAGCAGCCCGAGGACTTTTAGCTACGAGCAGTACTTC

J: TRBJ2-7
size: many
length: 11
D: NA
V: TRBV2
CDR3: CASSVGTEQYF
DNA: TGTGCCAGCAGTGTCGGGACCGAGCAGTACTTC

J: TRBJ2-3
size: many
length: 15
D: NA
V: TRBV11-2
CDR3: CASSLAATITDTQYF
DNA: TGTGCCAGCAGCTTAGCAGCTACCATCACAGATACGCAGTATTTT

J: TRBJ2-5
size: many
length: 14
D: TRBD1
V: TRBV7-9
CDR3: CASSLDRRQETQYF
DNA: TGTGCCAGCAGCTTGGACAGGCGTCAAGAGACCCAGTACTTC

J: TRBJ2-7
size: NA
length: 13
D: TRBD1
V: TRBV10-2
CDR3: CASSPGTAYEQYF
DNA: TGCGCCAGCAGCCCCGGGACAGCCTACGAGCAGTACTTC

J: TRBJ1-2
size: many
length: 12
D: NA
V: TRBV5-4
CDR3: CASSPRGSGYTF
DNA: TGTGCCAGCAGCCCACGAGGGAGCGGCTACACCTTC

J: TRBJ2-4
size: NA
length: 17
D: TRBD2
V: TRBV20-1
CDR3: CSAPGLAGGLAKNIQYF
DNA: TGCAGTGCTCCTGGACTAGCGGGGGGTCTAGCCAAAAACATTCAGTACTTC

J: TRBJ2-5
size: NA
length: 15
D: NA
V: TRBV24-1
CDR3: CATSDPRGTGETQYF
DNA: TGTGCCACCAGTGATCCTAGAGGGACCGGTGAGACCCAGTACTTC

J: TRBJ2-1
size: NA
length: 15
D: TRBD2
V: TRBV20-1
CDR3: CSAAFSGRSYNEQFF
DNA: TGCAGTGCTGCCTTTAGCGGGCGCTCCTACAATGAGCAGTTCTTC

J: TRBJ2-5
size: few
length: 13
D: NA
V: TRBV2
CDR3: CASRGGHQETQYF
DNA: TGTGCCAGCCGCGGGGGCCACCAAGAGACCCAGTACTTC

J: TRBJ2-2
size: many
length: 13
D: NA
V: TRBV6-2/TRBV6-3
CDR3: CASRTRGTGELFF
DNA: TGTGCCAGCAGAACTAGAGGGACCGGGGAGCTGTTTTTT

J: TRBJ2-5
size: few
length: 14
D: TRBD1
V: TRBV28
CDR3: CASSPGGGYETQYF
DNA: TGTGCCAGCAGTCCAGGGGGCGGTTACGAGACCCAGTACTTC

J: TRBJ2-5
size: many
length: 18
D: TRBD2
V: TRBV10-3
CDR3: CAISESGTSGPARETQYF
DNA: TGTGCCATCAGTGAGTCGGGGACTAGCGGGCCGGCGCGGGAGACCCAGTACTTC

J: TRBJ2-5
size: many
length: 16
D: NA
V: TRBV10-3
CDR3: CAISGSEGAGWETQYF
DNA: TGTGCCATCAGCGGATCGGAAGGGGCTGGGTGGGAGACCCAGTACTTC

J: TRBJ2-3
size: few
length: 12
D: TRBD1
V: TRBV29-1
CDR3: CSVRRGLDTQYF
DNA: TGCAGCGTCCGTAGGGGGCTGGATACGCAGTATTTT

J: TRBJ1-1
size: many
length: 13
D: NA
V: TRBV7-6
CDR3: CAMNQQENTEAFF
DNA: TGTGCCATGAACCAACAAGAGAACACTGAAGCTTTCTTT

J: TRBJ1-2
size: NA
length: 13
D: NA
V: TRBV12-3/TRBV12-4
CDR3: CASSLGLDYGYTF
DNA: TGTGCCAGCAGTTTAGGCCTGGACTATGGCTACACCTTC

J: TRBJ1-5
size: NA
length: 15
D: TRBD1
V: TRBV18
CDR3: CASSLTGESNQPQHF
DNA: TGTGCCAGCTCACTTACAGGGGAAAGCAATCAGCCCCAGCATTTT

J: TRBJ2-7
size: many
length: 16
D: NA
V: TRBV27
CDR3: CASSFIRGDKTYEQYF
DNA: TGTGCCAGCAGTTTCATCCGAGGGGACAAGACCTACGAGCAGTACTTC

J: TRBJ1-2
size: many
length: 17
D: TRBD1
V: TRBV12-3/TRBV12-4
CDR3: CASSTGQGSLTNYGYTF
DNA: TGTGCCAGCAGTACCGGACAGGGGTCTTTAACGAACTATGGCTACACCTTC

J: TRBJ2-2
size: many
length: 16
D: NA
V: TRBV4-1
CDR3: CASSQVPVTNTGELFF
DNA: TGCGCCAGCAGCCAAGTCCCGGTAACGAACACCGGGGAGCTGTTTTTT

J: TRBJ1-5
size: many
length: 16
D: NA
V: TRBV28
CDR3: CASSLDPVRSNQPQHF
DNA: TGTGCCAGCAGTTTGGATCCTGTTAGGAGCAATCAGCCCCAGCATTTT